This T cell receptor beta chain appears in the sequencing data of a study of shared clonotypes between healthy human individuals. The germline gives CDR1 LNHNV, CDR2 YYDKDF (reference sequence). The J segment lost 0 bases and the V segment lost 5 bases, leaving 6 bases of the junction unmatched. The CDR3 runs to 16 residues. The assay used deep level. TCRdb's copy holds only in-frame clones and misses some; the assay was immunoSEQ multiplex PCR. The sample carries about 2.4 million clones, 90% to 95% recorded once. Sequenced input: naive CD4+ T cells sorted from blood. Subset specified: CD45RA+ positively selected. The chain joins TRBV15 to TRBJ2-4, with 8 bases identical to TRBD2. The sequence derives from a man between 18 and 35 years old in good health. The CDR3 loop reads CATSAREGLAKNIQYF. In DNA form, the CDR3 reads TGTGCCACCAGCGCTCGGGAGGGACTAGCCAAAAACATTCAGTACTTC.